This T cell receptor (beta chain) was identified during a study of Graves' ophthalmopathy and Graves' hyperthyroidism. Overall study context: Peripheral blood was gathered at the point of initial diagnosis, before any treatment started.

Symptoms, serum thyroxine and TRAb, thyroid ultrasound, and orbital computed tomography formed the diagnostic basis. TCR beta CDR3 amplification used RNA transcripts. First-round RT-PCR employed HTBI primers, with a second-round multiplex PCR after it. TCRdb ran MiXCR on the multiplex PCR reads and lists one entry per CDR3 protein. The table shows around 600,000 distinct CDR3 sequences, with roughly two fifths occurring only once. This CDR3 is 17 amino acids long. J gave up 2 bases and V 6 bases, and 13 bases lay outside the gene matches. This rearrangement joins TRBV12-3 or TRBV12-4 to TRBJ1-2, with 9 bases lining up with TRBD1. Sequenced material: peripheral blood. The TCR sequence derives from an adult man with Graves' ophthalmopathy. The DNA of the CDR3 is TGTGCCAGCAGCCTTAGGACAGGGGCCGCAACGAACTATGGCTACACCTTC. Translating gives CASSLRTGAATNYGYTF.